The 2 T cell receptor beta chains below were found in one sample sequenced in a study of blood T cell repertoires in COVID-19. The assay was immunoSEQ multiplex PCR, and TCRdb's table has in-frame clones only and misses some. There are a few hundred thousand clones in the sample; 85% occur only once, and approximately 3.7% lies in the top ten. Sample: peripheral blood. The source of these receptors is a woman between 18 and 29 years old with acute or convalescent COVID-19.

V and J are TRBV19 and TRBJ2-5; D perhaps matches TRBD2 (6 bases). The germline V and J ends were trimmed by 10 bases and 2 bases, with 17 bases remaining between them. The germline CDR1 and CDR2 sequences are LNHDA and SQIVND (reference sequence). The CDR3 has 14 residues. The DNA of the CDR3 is TGTGCCACCAGTTGGAGGGCGGGACAAGAGACCCAGTACTTC. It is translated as CATSWRAGQETQYF.

CDR3 DNA sequence: TGTGCCAGCTCACCGGACAGGAACTACGAGCAGTACTTC. Translating it yields CASSPDRNYEQYF. The gene calls are TRBV18 and TRBJ2-7; 7 bases map to TRBD1. Trimming cost V 3 bases and J 3 bases; bases outside gene matches: 2. Per germline, CDR1 KGHSH and CDR2 LQKENI. This CDR3 comprises 13 residues. Filled out from reference TRBV18 and TRBJ2-7, the complete variable domain reads NAGVMQNPRHLVRRRGQEARLRCSPMKGHSHVYWYRQLPEEGLKFMVYLQKENIIDESGMPKERFSAEFPKEGPSILRIQQVVRGDSAAYFCASSPDRNYEQYFGPGTRLTVT.